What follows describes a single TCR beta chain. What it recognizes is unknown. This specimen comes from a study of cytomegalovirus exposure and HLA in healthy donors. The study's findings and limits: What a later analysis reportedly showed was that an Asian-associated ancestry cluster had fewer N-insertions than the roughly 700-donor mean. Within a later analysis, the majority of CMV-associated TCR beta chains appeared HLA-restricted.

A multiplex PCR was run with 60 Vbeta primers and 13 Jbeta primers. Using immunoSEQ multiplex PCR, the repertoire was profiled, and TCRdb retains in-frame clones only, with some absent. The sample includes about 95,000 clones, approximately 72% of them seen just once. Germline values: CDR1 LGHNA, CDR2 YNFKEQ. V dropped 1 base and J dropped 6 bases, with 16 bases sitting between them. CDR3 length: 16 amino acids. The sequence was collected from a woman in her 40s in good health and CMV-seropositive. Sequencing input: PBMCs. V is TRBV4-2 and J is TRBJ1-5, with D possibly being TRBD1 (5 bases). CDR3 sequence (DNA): TGTGCCAGCAGCCAAGTAACGGAGGGGTACGGTCAGCCCCAGCATTTT. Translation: CASSQVTEGYGQPQHF.